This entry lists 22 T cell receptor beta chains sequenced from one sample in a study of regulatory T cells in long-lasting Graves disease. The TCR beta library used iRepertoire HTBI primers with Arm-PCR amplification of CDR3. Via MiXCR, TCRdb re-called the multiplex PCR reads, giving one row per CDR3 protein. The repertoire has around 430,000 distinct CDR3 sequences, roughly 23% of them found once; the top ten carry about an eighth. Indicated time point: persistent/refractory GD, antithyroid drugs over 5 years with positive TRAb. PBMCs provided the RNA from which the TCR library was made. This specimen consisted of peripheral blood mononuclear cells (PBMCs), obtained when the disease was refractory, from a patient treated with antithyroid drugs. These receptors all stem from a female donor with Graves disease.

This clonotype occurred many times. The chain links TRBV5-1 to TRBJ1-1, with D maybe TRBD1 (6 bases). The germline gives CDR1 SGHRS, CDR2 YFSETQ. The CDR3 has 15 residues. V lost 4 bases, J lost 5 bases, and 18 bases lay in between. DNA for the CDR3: TGCGCCAGCAGCCAGGAGGTCCCGGGGGCTACTGAAGCTTTCTTT. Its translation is CASSQEVPGATEAFF.

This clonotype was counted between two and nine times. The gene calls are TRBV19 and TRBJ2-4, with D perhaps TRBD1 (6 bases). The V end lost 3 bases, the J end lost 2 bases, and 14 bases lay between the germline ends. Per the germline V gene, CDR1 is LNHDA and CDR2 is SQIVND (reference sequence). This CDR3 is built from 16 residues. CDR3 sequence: CASSITGLGSKNIQYF. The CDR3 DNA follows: TGTGCCAGTAGTATTACAGGGCTGGGTTCCAAAAACATTCAGTACTTC.

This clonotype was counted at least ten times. In nucleotides, the CDR3 is TGTGCCAGCAGCCTGACCTGGCGGCCTAGCGTGTTAGAGACCCAGTACTTC. Translated, it gives CASSLTWRPSVLETQYF. This chain connects TRBV7-8 to TRBJ2-5; a possible D gene is TRBD2 (6 bases). Germline loops: CDR1 SGHVS, CDR2 FQNEAQ. This CDR3 has 17 amino acids. The V gene lost 5 bases and the J gene lost 4 bases, with 23 bases spanning the gap.

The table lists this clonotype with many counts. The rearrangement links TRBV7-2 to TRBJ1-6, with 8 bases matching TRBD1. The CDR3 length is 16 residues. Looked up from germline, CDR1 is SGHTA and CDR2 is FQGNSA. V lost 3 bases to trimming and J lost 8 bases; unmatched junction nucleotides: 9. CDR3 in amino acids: CASSFPVGTGHSPLHF. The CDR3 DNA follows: TGTGCCAGCAGCTTCCCAGTTGGGACAGGACATTCACCCCTCCACTTT.

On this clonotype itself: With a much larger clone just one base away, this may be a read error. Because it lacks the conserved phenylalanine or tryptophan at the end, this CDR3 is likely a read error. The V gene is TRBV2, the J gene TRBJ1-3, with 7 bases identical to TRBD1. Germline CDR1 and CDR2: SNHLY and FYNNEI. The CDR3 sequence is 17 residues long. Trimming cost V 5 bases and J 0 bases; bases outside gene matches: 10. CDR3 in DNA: TGTGCCAGCAGTCCCTCCCGGGCAGGGGGCTCTGGAAACACCATATATCTT. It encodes CASSPSRAGGSGNTIYL.

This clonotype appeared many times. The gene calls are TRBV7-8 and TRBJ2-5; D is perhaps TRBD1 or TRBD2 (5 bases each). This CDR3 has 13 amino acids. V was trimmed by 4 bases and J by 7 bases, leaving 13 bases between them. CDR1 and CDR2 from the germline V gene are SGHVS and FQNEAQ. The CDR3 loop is CASSSSRDGTQYF. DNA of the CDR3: TGTGCCAGCAGCTCGTCCCGGGACGGGACCCAGTACTTC.

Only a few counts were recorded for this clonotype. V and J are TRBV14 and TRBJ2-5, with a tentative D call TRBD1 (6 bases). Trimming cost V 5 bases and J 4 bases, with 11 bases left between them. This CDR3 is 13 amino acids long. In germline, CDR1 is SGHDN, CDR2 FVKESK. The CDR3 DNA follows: TGTGCCAGCAGCGTTTCAGGGGTAGAGACCCAGTACTTC. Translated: CASSVSGVETQYF.

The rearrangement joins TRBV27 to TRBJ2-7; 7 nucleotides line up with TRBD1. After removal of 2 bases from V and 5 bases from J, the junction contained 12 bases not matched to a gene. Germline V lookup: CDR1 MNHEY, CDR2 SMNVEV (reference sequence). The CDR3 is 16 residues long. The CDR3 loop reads CASSLKTGWLGDEQYF. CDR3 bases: TGTGCCAGCAGTTTAAAGACAGGGTGGCTGGGAGACGAGCAGTACTTC.

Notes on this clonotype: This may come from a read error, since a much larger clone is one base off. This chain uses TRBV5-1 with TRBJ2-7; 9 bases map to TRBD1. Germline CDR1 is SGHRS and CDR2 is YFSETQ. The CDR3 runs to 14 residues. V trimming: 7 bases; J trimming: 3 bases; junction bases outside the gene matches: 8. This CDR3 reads CASGTGQGSYEQYF. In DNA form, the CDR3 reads TGCGCCAGCGGGACGGGACAGGGAAGCTACGAGCAGTACTTC.

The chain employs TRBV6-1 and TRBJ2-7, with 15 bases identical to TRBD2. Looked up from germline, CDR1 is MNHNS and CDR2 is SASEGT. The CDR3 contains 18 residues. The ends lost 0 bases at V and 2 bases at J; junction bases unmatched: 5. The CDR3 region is CASSEARGLAGGPYEQYF. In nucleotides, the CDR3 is TGTGCCAGCAGTGAAGCGCGGGGACTAGCGGGAGGCCCCTACGAGCAGTACTTC.

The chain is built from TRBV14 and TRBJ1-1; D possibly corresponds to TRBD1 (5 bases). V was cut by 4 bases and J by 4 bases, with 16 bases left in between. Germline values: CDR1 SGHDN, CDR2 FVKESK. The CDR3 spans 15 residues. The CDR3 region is CASSPRVGGATEAFF. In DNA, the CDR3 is TGTGCCAGCAGCCCAAGGGTGGGGGGAGCCACTGAAGCTTTCTTT.

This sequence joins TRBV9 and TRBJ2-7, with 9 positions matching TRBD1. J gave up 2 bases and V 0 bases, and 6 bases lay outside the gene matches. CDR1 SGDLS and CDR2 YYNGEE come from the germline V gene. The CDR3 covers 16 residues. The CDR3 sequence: CASSVEGTGSTYEQYF. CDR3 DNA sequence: TGTGCCAGCAGCGTAGAAGGGACAGGGAGTACCTACGAGCAGTACTTC. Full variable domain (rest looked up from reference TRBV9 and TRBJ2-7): DSGVTQTPKHLITATGQRVTLRCSPRSGDLSVYWYQQSLDQGLQFLIQYYNGEERAKGNILERFSAQQFPDLHSELNLSSLELGDSALYFCASSVEGTGSTYEQYFGPGTRLTVT.

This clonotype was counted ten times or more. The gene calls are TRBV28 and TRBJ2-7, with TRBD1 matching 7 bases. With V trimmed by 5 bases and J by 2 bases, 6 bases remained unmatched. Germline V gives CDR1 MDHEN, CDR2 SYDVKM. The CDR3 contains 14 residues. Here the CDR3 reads CASSARTGAYEQYF. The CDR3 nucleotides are TGTGCCAGCAGTGCTAGGACAGGAGCCTACGAGCAGTACTTC. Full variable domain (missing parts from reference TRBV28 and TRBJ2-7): DVKVTQSSRYLVKRTGEKVFLECVQDMDHENMFWYRQDPGLGLRLIYFSYDVKMKEKGDIPEGYSVSREKKERFSLILESASTNQTSMYLCASSARTGAYEQYFGPGTRLTVT.

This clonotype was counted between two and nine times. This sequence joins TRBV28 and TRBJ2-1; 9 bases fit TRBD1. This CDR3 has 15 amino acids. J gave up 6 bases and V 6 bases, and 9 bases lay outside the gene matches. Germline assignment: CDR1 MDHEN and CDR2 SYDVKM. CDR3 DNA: TGTGCCAGCAGGCTCCGGGACAGGGAGAGCAATGAGCAGTTCTTC. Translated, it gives CASRLRDRESNEQFF. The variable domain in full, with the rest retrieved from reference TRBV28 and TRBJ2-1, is DVKVTQSSRYLVKRTGEKVFLECVQDMDHENMFWYRQDPGLGLRLIYFSYDVKMKEKGDIPEGYSVSREKKERFSLILESASTNQTSMYLCASRLRDRESNEQFFGPGTRLTVL.

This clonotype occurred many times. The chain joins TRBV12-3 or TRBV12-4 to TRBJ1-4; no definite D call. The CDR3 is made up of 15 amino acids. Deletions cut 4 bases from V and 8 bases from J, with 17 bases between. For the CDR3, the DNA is TGTGCCAGCAGTTCCCTAGGCGGGGAAGGGGAAAAACTGTTTTTT. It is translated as CASSSLGGEGEKLFF.

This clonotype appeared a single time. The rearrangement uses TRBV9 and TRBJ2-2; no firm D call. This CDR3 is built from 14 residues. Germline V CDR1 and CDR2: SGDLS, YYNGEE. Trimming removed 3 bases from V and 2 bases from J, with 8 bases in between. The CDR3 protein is CASSGVGNTGELFF. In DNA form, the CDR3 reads TGTGCCAGCAGCGGAGTAGGAAACACCGGGGAGCTGTTTTTT.

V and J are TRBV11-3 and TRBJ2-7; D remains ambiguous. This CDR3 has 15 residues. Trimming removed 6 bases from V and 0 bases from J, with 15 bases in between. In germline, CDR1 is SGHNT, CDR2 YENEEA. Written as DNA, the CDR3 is TGTGCCAGCAGACCTGATGGCCCCAGCTCCTACGAGCAGTACTTC. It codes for CASRPDGPSSYEQYF.

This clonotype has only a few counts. The CDR3 loop reads CASSLMLAGVGETQYF. CDR3 coding DNA: TGTGCCAGCAGCTTGATGTTAGCGGGAGTTGGAGAGACCCAGTACTTC. This sequence joins TRBV5-8 and TRBJ2-5, with 9 bases matching TRBD2. Trimming removed 1 base from V and 4 bases from J; junction bases left unmatched: 8. The CDR3 length is 16 residues. The germline CDR1 and CDR2 sequences are SGHTS and YDEGEE.

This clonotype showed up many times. The CDR3 reads CASSPEGGGPLEQYF. CDR3 in DNA: TGTGCCAGCAGCCCAGAGGGGGGGGGCCCCCTCGAGCAGTACTTC. The chain is built from TRBV7-2 and TRBJ2-7; D may be TRBD2 (7 bases). The germline V and J ends were trimmed by 5 bases and 6 bases, with 20 bases remaining between them. CDR3 size: 15 residues. The germline CDR1 and CDR2 sequences are SGHTA and FQGNSA.

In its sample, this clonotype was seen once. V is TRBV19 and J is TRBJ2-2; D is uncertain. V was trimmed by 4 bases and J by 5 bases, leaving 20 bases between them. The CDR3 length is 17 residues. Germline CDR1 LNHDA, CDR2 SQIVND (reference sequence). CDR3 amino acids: CASSNRFGTEWTGELFF. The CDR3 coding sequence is TGTGCCAGTAGTAATCGGTTTGGAACCGAATGGACCGGGGAGCTGTTTTTT.

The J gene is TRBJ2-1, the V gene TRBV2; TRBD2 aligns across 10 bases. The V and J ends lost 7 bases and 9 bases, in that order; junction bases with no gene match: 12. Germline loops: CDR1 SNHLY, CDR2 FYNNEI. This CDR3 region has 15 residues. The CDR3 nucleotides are TGTGCCAGCAAGGCCTCGGCTAGCGGGAGCGCTGAGCAGTTCTTC. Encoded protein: CASKASASGSAEQFF.

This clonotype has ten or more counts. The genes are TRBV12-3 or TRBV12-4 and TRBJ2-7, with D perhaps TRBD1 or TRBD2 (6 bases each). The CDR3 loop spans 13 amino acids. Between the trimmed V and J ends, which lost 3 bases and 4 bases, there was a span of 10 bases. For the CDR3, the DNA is TGTGCCAGCAGTTTCGGGGGCGAGTACGAGCAGTACTTC. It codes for CASSFGGEYEQYF.